This T cell receptor beta chain originates from a study of cytomegalovirus exposure and HLA in healthy donors. Study conclusions and caveats: The authors later linked a missense DCLRE1C variant to TCR beta V- and J-gene trimming. Presence/absence analyses supposed approximately even sequencing depth among donors.

Note on this clone: Its matching antigen is unknown.

This CDR3 region has 15 residues. The V gene lost 6 bases and the J gene lost 0 bases, with 12 bases spanning the gap. Germline CDR1 MDHEN, CDR2 SYDVKM. The study ran its PCR with 60 Vbeta and 13 Jbeta primers. Clones were read by immunoSEQ multiplex PCR, and TCRdb kept only the in-frame ones, dropping some. The table has about 150,000 clones, around 80% seen once. The clonotype comes from a man between 25 and 39 years old in good health and CMV-seropositive. The rearrangement joins TRBV28 to TRBJ1-3; weak D call: TRBD1 (6 bases). Sequenced input: PBMCs. The DNA of the CDR3 is TGTGCCAGCAGCCTCAGGGGCCCCTCTGGAAACACCATATATTTT. Its translation: CASSLRGPSGNTIYF.